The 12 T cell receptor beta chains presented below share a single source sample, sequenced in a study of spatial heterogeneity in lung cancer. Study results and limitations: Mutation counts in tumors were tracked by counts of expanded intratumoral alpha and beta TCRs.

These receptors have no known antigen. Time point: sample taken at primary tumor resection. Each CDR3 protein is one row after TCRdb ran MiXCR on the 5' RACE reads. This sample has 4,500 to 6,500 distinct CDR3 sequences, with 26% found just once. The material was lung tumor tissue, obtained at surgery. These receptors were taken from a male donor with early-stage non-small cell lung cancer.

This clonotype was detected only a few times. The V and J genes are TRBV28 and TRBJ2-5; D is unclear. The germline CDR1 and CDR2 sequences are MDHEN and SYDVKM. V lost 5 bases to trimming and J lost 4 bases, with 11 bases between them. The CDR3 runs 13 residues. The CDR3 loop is CASSLPALETQYF. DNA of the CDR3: TGTGCCAGCAGTCTCCCCGCCCTAGAGACCCAGTACTTC.

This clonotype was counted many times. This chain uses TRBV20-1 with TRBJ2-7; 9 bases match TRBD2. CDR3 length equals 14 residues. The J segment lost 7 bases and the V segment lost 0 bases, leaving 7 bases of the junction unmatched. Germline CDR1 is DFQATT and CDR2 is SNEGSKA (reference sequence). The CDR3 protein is CSARDPGLAGEQYF. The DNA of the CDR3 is TGCAGTGCTAGAGATCCGGGACTAGCAGGGGAGCAGTACTTC.

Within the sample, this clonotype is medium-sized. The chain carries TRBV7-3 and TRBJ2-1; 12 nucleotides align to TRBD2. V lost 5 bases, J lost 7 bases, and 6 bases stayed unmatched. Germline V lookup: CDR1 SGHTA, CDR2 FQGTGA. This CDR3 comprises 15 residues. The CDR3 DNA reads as TGTGCCAGCAGCAAGACTAGCGGGAGTGAAAATGAGCAGTTCTTC. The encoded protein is CASSKTSGSENEQFF.

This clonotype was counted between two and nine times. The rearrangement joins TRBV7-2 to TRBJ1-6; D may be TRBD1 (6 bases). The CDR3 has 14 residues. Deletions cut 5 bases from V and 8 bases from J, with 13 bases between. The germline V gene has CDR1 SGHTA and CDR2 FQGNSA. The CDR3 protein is CASSPGGGHSPLHF. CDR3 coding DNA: TGTGCCAGCAGCCCCGGGGGGGGCCATTCACCCCTCCACTTT.

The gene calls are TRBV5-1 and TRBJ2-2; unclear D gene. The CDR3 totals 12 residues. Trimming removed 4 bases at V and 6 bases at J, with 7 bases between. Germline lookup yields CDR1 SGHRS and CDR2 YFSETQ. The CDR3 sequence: CASSLEAGELFF. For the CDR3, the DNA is TGCGCCAGCAGCCTAGAAGCCGGGGAGCTGTTTTTT.

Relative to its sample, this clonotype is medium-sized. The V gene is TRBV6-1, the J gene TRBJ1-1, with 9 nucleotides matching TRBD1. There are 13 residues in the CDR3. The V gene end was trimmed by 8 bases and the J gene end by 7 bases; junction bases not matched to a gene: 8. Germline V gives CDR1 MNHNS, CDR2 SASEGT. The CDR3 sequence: CASENRGRGEAFF. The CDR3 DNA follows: TGTGCCAGCGAAAACAGGGGGCGCGGTGAAGCTTTCTTT.

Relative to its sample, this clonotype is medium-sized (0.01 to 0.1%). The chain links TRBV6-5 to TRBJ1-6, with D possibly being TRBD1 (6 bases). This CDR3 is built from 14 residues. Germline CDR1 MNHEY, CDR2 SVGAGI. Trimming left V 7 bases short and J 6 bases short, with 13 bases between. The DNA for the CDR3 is TGTGCCAGCACCCAAGGACAGTTTAATTCACCCCTCCACTTT. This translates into CASTQGQFNSPLHF.

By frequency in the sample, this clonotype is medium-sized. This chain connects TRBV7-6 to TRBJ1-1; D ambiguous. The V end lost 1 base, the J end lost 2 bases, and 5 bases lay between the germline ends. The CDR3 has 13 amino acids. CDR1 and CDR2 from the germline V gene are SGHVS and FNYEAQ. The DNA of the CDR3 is TGTGCCAGCAGCTTAGAACTCAACACTGAAGCTTTCTTT. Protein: CASSLELNTEAFF.

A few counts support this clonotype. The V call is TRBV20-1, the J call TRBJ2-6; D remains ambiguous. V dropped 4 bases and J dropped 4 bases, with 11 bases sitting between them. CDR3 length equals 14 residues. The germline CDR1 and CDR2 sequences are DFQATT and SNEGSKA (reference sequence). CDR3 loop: CSAIESTGANVLTF. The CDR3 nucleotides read TGCAGTGCTATCGAGAGTACCGGGGCCAACGTCCTGACTTTC.

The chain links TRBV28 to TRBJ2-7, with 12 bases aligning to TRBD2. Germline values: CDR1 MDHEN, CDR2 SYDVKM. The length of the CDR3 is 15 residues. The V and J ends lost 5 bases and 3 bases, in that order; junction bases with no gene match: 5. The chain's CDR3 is CASSPGTSGYYEQYF. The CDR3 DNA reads TGTGCCAGCAGTCCTGGGACTAGCGGGTACTACGAGCAGTACTTC.

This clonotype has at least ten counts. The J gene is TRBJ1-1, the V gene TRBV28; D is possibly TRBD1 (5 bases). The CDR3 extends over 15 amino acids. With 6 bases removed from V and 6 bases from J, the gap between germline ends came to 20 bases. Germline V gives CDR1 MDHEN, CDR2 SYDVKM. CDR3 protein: CASSRRRTSPAEAFF. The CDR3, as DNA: TGTGCCAGCAGCCGTCGGCGGACATCGCCGGCTGAAGCTTTCTTT.

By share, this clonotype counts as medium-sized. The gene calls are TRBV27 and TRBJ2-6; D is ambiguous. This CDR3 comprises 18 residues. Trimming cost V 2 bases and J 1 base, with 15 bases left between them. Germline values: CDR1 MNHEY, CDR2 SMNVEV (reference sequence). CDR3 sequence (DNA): TGTGCCAGCAGTTTACGAGCCCCCGCAATGTCTGGGGCCAACGTCCTGACTTTC. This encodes CASSLRAPAMSGANVLTF.